The 17 T cell receptor beta chains below come from one sample, sequenced in a study of OX40 agonist ivuxolimab in advanced cancers. The protocol was immunoSEQ multiplex PCR, while the TCRdb copy is restricted to in-frame clones and leaves out a portion. This table holds about 100,000 clones, roughly four fifths found once. The specimen comprised CD4+ or CD8+ T cells sorted from blood, sampled in a trial of the OX40 agonist ivuxolimab. These receptor sequences come from an adult with an advanced solid tumor such as melanoma, head and neck, liver or kidney cancer.

V gene TRBV18 combines with J gene TRBJ1-5, with no clear D. CDR3 length: 14 residues. The V gene's germline CDR1 is KGHSH and CDR2 LQKENI. V was shortened by 0 bases and J by 2 bases, with 5 bases between the two germline ends. The CDR3 region is CASSPPGGNQPQHF. CDR3 nucleotide sequence: TGTGCCAGCTCACCACCCGGAGGCAATCAGCCCCAGCATTTT.

The CDR3: CTSSQGSGQGSTNEKLFF. CDR3 coding DNA: TGCACCAGCAGCCAAGGAAGTGGACAGGGGTCCACTAATGAAAAACTGTTTTTT. This chain uses TRBV1 with TRBJ1-4; the table's D call, TRBD1, has no DNA check behind it. TRBV1 is recorded as a pseudogene. The CDR3 is 18 residues long.

This chain connects TRBV27 to TRBJ1-1, with D hard to call. Deletions cut 6 bases from V and 5 bases from J, with 16 bases between. In germline, CDR1 is MNHEY, CDR2 SMNVEV (reference sequence). This CDR3 region has 14 residues. Here the CDR3 reads CASRLSGEVTEAFF. The CDR3 DNA reads as TGTGCCAGCAGGCTCTCCGGCGAGGTGACTGAAGCTTTCTTT.

The CDR3 here is CASTLGVAGDEQYF. Written as DNA, the CDR3 is TGTGCCAGTACCTTGGGGGTAGCGGGAGACGAGCAGTACTTC. This rearrangement joins TRBV5-6 to TRBJ2-7; TRBD2 aligns across 9 bases. Germline V gene data show CDR1 as SGHDT and CDR2 as YYEEEE. The CDR3 extends over 14 amino acids. V trimming: 8 bases; J trimming: 5 bases; junction bases outside the gene matches: 11.

This clone was seen a handful of times. The chain has TRBV11-2 and TRBJ1-2; possibly TRBD1 for D (5 bases). Germline V lookup: CDR1 SGHAT, CDR2 FQNNGV. The CDR3 consists of 11 residues. The V end was cut by 3 bases, the J end by 6 bases, with 5 bases between. In DNA form, the CDR3 reads TGTGCCAGCAGCTTGGGGGATGGCTACACCTTC. This codes for CASSLGDGYTF.

CDR3 protein: CASSSGTSGREQYF. The DNA for the CDR3 is TGTGCCAGCAGCTCGGGGACTAGCGGCCGCGAGCAGTACTTC. The V gene is TRBV7-2, the J gene TRBJ2-7, with TRBD2 matching 11 bases. The CDR3 is 14 residues long. The V gene end was trimmed by 4 bases and the J gene end by 6 bases; junction bases not matched to a gene: 5. Germline V gives CDR1 SGHTA, CDR2 FQGNSA.

The chain employs TRBV7-6 and TRBJ2-7; D is unresolved. The CDR3 consists of 14 residues. Trimming removed 1 base at V and 2 bases at J, with 9 bases between. Germline V gene sequence: CDR1 SGHVS, CDR2 FNYEAQ. The DNA for the CDR3 is TGTGCCAGCAGCTTAGTTGCTACTCCCTACGAGCAGTACTTC. Protein product: CASSLVATPYEQYF.

The rearrangement links TRBV7-9 to TRBJ1-1; 7 nucleotides align to TRBD1. V was clipped by 5 bases and J by 3 bases; unmatched bases: 3. This CDR3 region has 13 residues. Germline V gene lookup returns CDR1 SEHNR and CDR2 FQNEAQ (reference sequence). CDR3 bases: TGTGCCAGCAGCGGGGGACAGTACACTGAAGCTTTCTTT. Translated: CASSGGQYTEAFF.

The chain joins TRBV4-2 to TRBJ2-3; TRBD1 matches 8 bases. Germline V gene sequence: CDR1 LGHNA, CDR2 YNFKEQ. The CDR3 totals 17 residues. V shed 2 bases, J shed 4 bases, and the junction held 11 bases outside the gene matches. CDR3: CASSQTITGGRSDTQYF. The CDR3 nucleotides read TGTGCCAGCAGCCAAACCATCACAGGGGGTAGGTCAGATACGCAGTATTTT.

The rearrangement links TRBV30 to TRBJ1-1; D possibly corresponds to TRBD1 (5 bases). Germline assignment: CDR1 GTSNPN and CDR2 SVGIG (reference sequence). CDR3 length: 11 amino acids. The V end was cut by 5 bases, the J end by 11 bases, with 15 bases between. CDR3 sequence: CAWGHRVEAFF. The CDR3 DNA sequence: TGTGCCTGGGGACATCGGGTAGAGGCTTTCTTT.

The chain has TRBV12-5 and TRBJ2-1; perhaps TRBD1 as D (5 bases). Germline CDR1 LGHNT, CDR2 FRNRAP. CDR3 length equals 18 residues. Deletions cut 0 bases from V and 4 bases from J, with 19 bases between. In nucleotides, the CDR3 is TGTGCTAGTGGTTTGGTACAGGATGGCATGCCAACATACAATGAGCAGTTCTTC. Protein sequence: CASGLVQDGMPTYNEQFF.

The chain has TRBV18 and TRBJ1-3; a weak D match, TRBD1 (6 bases). V was trimmed by 0 bases and J by 3 bases, leaving 12 bases between them. In germline, CDR1 is KGHSH, CDR2 LQKENI. CDR3 length equals 16 residues. The DNA of the CDR3 is TGTGCCAGCTCACCACCCGGGGGGGCGAGTGGAAACACCATATATTTT. Translation gives CASSPPGGASGNTIYF.

The chain couples TRBV15 to TRBJ2-2, with 8 bases that match TRBD1. V was clipped by 8 bases and J by 7 bases; unmatched bases: 6. The CDR3 extends over 13 amino acids. Germline loops: CDR1 LNHNV, CDR2 YYDKDF (reference sequence). The CDR3 coding sequence is TGTGCCACCTGGGACAGGCCTTACGGGGAGCTGTTTTTT. Amino acids: CATWDRPYGELFF.

The chain combines TRBV5-4 with TRBJ2-2; D unclear. The CDR3 extends over 12 amino acids. The V and J ends lost 4 bases and 6 bases respectively, with 7 bases between them. CDR1 and CDR2 from the germline V gene are SGHNT and YYREEE (reference sequence). DNA for the CDR3: TGTGCCAGCAGCCCCCACTCCGGGGAGCTGTTTTTT. The encoded protein is CASSPHSGELFF.

As for this clone: Other DNA sequences in this specimen translate into the identical CDR3. CDR3 sequence: CASSRQGGNTEAFF. The CDR3 region has the DNA TGCGCCAGCAGCCGACAGGGGGGGAACACTGAAGCTTTCTTT. The rearrangement links TRBV5-1 to TRBJ1-1; 9 bases are a match to TRBD1. This CDR3 has 14 residues. The germline V gene has CDR1 SGHRS and CDR2 YFSETQ. V shed 4 bases, J shed 1 base, and the junction held 2 bases outside the gene matches.

The rearrangement links TRBV2 to TRBJ2-7, with 8 bases identical to TRBD2. This CDR3 has 16 amino acids. J gave up 2 bases and V 3 bases, and 9 bases lay outside the gene matches. The germline gives CDR1 SNHLY, CDR2 FYNNEI. CDR3 bases: TGTGCCAGCAGTGACCCCCTACTCGGGGGGGCCTACGAGCAGTACTTC. Translated: CASSDPLLGGAYEQYF.

The CDR3 region has the DNA TGCGCCAGCAGCTTTAAGGTAGCGGGAACATCCGAGCAGTACTTC. It codes for CASSFKVAGTSEQYF. The chain joins TRBV5-1 to TRBJ2-7, with 8 bases identical to TRBD2. The CDR3 covers 15 residues. V lost 2 bases to trimming and J lost 6 bases; unmatched junction nucleotides: 10. Germline-derived CDR1 and CDR2 are SGHRS and YFSETQ.